What follows are 27 T cell receptor beta chains derived from one specimen sequenced in a study of regulatory T cells in long-lasting Graves disease. HTBI primers from iRepertoire and Arm-PCR of CDR3 regions yielded the TCR beta libraries. Via MiXCR, TCRdb re-called the multiplex PCR reads, giving one row per CDR3 protein. The table records around 500,000 distinct CDR3 sequences, roughly 20% of them present only once. Time point reported: persistent/refractory GD, antithyroid drugs over 5 years with positive TRAb. RNA extracted from PBMCs served as the sequencing template. The sequenced sample was peripheral blood mononuclear cells (PBMCs), obtained when the disease was refractory, from a patient treated with antithyroid drugs. Receptor source: a female donor with Graves disease.

This clonotype was counted ten times or more. The V and J genes are TRBV7-3 and TRBJ2-7, with D uncertain. V was clipped by 5 bases and J by 4 bases, with 12 bases between them. This CDR3 has 13 amino acids. Per the germline V gene, CDR1 is SGHTA and CDR2 is FQGTGA. This chain's CDR3 is CASSVSLAYEQYF. The CDR3 nucleotides are TGTGCCAGCAGCGTATCGTTGGCGTACGAGCAGTACTTC.

This clonotype has a handful of counts. The chain combines TRBV5-1 with TRBJ2-7, with 11 bases lining up with TRBD2. Per the germline V gene, CDR1 is SGHRS and CDR2 is YFSETQ. The J segment lost 7 bases and the V segment lost 0 bases, leaving 9 bases of the junction unmatched. This CDR3 comprises 16 residues. Here the CDR3 DNA reads TGCGCCAGCAGCTTGGGATCGACTAGCGGGATTGGGGAGCAGTACTTC. Amino acid sequence: CASSLGSTSGIGEQYF.

This chain connects TRBV9 to TRBJ2-1; no firm D call. Per the germline V gene, CDR1 is SGDLS and CDR2 is YYNGEE. V was pared by 3 bases and J by 4 bases, with 8 bases between. The CDR3 consists of 13 residues. The CDR3 spells CASSGTPYNEQFF. The CDR3 DNA sequence: TGTGCCAGCAGCGGGACGCCGTACAATGAGCAGTTCTTC.

At least ten counts were recorded for this clonotype. The chain uses TRBV28 and TRBJ1-2; no firm D call. The CDR3 loop spans 12 amino acids. CDR1 is MDHEN and CDR2 is SYDVKM in the germline V gene. V dropped 6 bases and J dropped 8 bases, with 13 bases sitting between them. CDR3 residues: CASRGPKEGYTF. The CDR3 region has the DNA TGTGCCAGCAGAGGGCCAAAGGAGGGCTACACCTTC.

Ten or more counts support this clonotype. The rearrangement joins TRBV28 to TRBJ1-2, with 10 bases aligning to TRBD1. V gave up 5 bases and J gave up 8 bases; unmatched junction bases: 11. The CDR3 loop spans 15 amino acids. Per the germline V gene, CDR1 is MDHEN and CDR2 is SYDVKM. The CDR3 DNA sequence: TGTGCCAGCAGTAGGGACAGGGGATTGCTTTACGGCTACACCTTC. Protein sequence: CASSRDRGLLYGYTF.

There are a few counts of this clonotype. The chain links TRBV27 to TRBJ2-7, with no clear D. Germline CDR1 MNHEY, CDR2 SMNVEV (reference sequence). This CDR3 is built from 14 residues. V was clipped by 5 bases and J by 3 bases, with 14 bases between them. In DNA, the CDR3 is TGTGCCAGCAGTCTAACAACAGATTTCTACGAGCAGTACTTC. Its translation is CASSLTTDFYEQYF.

This clonotype was seen ten or more times. The rearrangement uses TRBV20-1 and TRBJ2-5; D not certain. The CDR3 is made up of 13 amino acids. The germline V and J ends were trimmed by 3 bases and 5 bases, with 13 bases remaining between them. Germline CDR1 is DFQATT and CDR2 is SNEGSKA (reference sequence). CDR3 coding DNA: TGCAGTGCTAGGACACTCCTTGGGGAGACCCAGTACTTC. This encodes CSARTLLGETQYF.

The chain links TRBV6-4 to TRBJ1-6; TRBD1 agrees at 7 bases. The junction had 3 bases not matched to a gene; V was cut back by 6 bases and J by 7 bases. Germline CDR1 reads MRHNA; CDR2 reads SNTAGT. The CDR3 is 13 amino acids. The CDR3 DNA follows: TGTGCCAGCAGGACAGGGAAGAATTCACCCCTCCACTTT. This encodes CASRTGKNSPLHF.

The chain employs TRBV20-1 and TRBJ2-7; D remains ambiguous. Germline CDR1 and CDR2: DFQATT and SNEGSKA (reference sequence). This CDR3 is 15 amino acids long. V lost 6 bases and J 0 bases, leaving 18 bases between the germline ends. DNA for the CDR3: TGCAGTGCCCTATCCCCCAGCAAGAGCTCCTACGAGCAGTACTTC. It specifies CSALSPSKSSYEQYF.

Turning to this clonotype: A much larger clone lies a single base off, so this may be a read error. The chain carries TRBV7-2 and TRBJ1-2; D is possibly TRBD1 (5 bases). In germline, CDR1 is SGHTA, CDR2 FQGNSA. This CDR3 is built from 15 residues. CDR3 protein: CASSLVPGPNYRYTF. The CDR3 DNA follows: TGTGCCAGCAGCTTAGTTCCGGGGCCTAACTATCGCTACACCTTC.

J is TRBJ2-7 and V is TRBV5-5; a possible D gene is TRBD2 (5 bases). V lost 0 bases, J lost 2 bases, and 9 bases lay in between. The CDR3 is made up of 14 amino acids. Germline values: CDR1 SGHKS, CDR2 YYEKEE (reference sequence). CDR3 nucleotide sequence: TGTGCCAGCAGCTTGGGTTTCGGGGCCTACGAGCAGTACTTC. Translating it yields CASSLGFGAYEQYF.

This clonotype showed up many times. The CDR3 sequence: CASSERQGEQYF. The CDR3, as DNA: TGTGCCAGCAGTGAAAGACAAGGAGAGCAGTACTTC. The chain joins TRBV28 to TRBJ2-7; no reliable D call. Looked up from germline, CDR1 is MDHEN and CDR2 is SYDVKM. CDR3 length: 12 amino acids. The V and J ends lost 5 bases and 7 bases respectively, with 12 bases between them. Filled out from reference TRBV28 and TRBJ2-7, the complete variable domain reads DVKVTQSSRYLVKRTGEKVFLECVQDMDHENMFWYRQDPGLGLRLIYFSYDVKMKEKGDIPEGYSVSREKKERFSLILESASTNQTSMYLCASSERQGEQYFGPGTRLTVT.

The chain recombines TRBV29-1 with TRBJ1-1, with TRBD1 as a possible D gene (6 bases). V was clipped by 5 bases and J by 5 bases, with 15 bases between them. The germline V gene has CDR1 SQVTM and CDR2 ANQGSEA. The CDR3 totals 13 residues. CDR3 nucleotide sequence: TGCAGCGTTCCCAAAGCAGGGGATACTGAAGCTTTCTTT. It translates to CSVPKAGDTEAFF.

Turning to this clonotype: A much larger clonotype is one base distant, so this may be a read error. V is TRBV5-1 and J is TRBJ1-1; maybe TRBD1 (6 bases). CDR1 is SGHRS, CDR2 YFSETQ, per germline. The CDR3 totals 14 residues. CDR3 in DNA: TGCACCAGCAACCCGACAGGAGCTCACACTGAAGCTTTCTTT. It codes for CTSNPTGAHTEAFF. Using reference TRBV5-1 and TRBJ1-1 for the parts outside the CDR3, the full variable domain is KAGVTQTPRYLIKTRGQQVTLSCSPISGHRSVSWYQQTPGQGLQFLFEYFSETQRNKGNFPGRFSGRQFSNSRSEMNVSTLELGDSALYLCTSNPTGAHTEAFFGQGTRLTVV.

V gene TRBV5-6 combines with J gene TRBJ1-2; D not certain. Germline loops: CDR1 SGHDT, CDR2 YYEEEE. The CDR3 consists of 15 residues. V lost 4 bases to trimming and J lost 8 bases, with 21 bases between them. CDR3: CASSDNFNLPWGYTF. In nucleotides, the CDR3 is TGTGCCAGCAGCGACAATTTTAATCTCCCTTGGGGCTACACCTTC.

Regarding this clonotype: Just one base apart from a much larger clone, this may be a read error. This chain uses TRBV12-3 or TRBV12-4 with TRBJ2-2, with a possible D match to TRBD1 (6 bases). CDR3 length: 16 residues. The CDR3 spells CASSLWQGINTGELSF. DNA for the CDR3: TGTGCCAGCAGTTTATGGCAGGGGATAAACACCGGGGAGCTGTCTTTT.

This clonotype came up many times. The genes are TRBV28 and TRBJ1-1, with no clear D. The ends were cut back, 3 bases at V and 2 bases at J, with 10 bases in the middle. Germline values: CDR1 MDHEN, CDR2 SYDVKM. The CDR3 covers 14 residues. The CDR3 loop reads CASSFPRGNTEAFF. The CDR3 DNA sequence: TGTGCCAGCAGTTTCCCTCGGGGAAACACTGAAGCTTTCTTT.

This clonotype was counted ten times or more. The chain uses TRBV27 and TRBJ1-1; D is unclear. Trimming removed 1 base from V and 1 base from J, with 4 bases in between. CDR1 and CDR2 from the germline V gene are MNHEY and SMNVEV (reference sequence). The CDR3 totals 13 residues. CDR3 in amino acids: CASSLLKNTEAFF. The CDR3, as DNA: TGTGCCAGCAGTTTATTGAAGAACACTGAAGCTTTCTTT.

This clonotype was picked up many times. The chain links TRBV24-1 to TRBJ1-5, with unresolved D. CDR3 length: 14 residues. The V end lost 0 bases, the J end lost 5 bases, and 7 bases lay between the germline ends. CDR1 KGHDR and CDR2 SFDVKD come from the germline V gene. CDR3 nucleotides: TGTGCCACCAGTGATTTGCAATCCGATCAGCCCCAGCATTTT. Its translation is CATSDLQSDQPQHF.

This clonotype was seen repeatedly, ten times or more. CDR3 in DNA: TGTGCCAGCCTCAGGGATTCTTCCTACGAGCAGTACTTC. Its protein is CASLRDSSYEQYF. This chain uses TRBV2 with TRBJ2-7; tentatively, D is TRBD1 (5 bases). The ends were cut back, 8 bases at V and 1 base at J, with 12 bases in the middle. In germline, CDR1 is SNHLY, CDR2 FYNNEI. The CDR3 length is 13 residues.

The rearrangement uses TRBV7-9 and TRBJ2-7; 9 bases fit TRBD1. The germline CDR1 and CDR2 sequences are SEHNR and FQNEAQ (reference sequence). The CDR3 sequence is 15 residues long. V was pared by 6 bases and J by 9 bases, with 15 bases of the junction left unmatched. The CDR3 nucleotides read TGTGCCAGCAGGCCGGGACAGGGATTTTCTGTGGCGCAGTACTTC. This encodes CASRPGQGFSVAQYF.

This clonotype was recorded a few times. The chain links TRBV15 to TRBJ2-5; 7 bases align to TRBD2. With 3 bases clipped from V and 4 bases from J, the junction kept 8 bases outside the gene matches. The length of the CDR3 is 15 residues. Germline lookup yields CDR1 LNHNV and CDR2 YYDKDF (reference sequence). As DNA, the CDR3 is TGTGCCACCAGCAGCTGGGGGGGGGATTTAGAGACCCAGTACTTC. Its protein product is CATSSWGGDLETQYF.

V and J are TRBV2 and TRBJ2-1, with D possibly TRBD1 on 5 matching bases. CDR3 length: 16 residues. Germline V gives CDR1 SNHLY, CDR2 FYNNEI. The ends were cut back, 5 bases at V and 3 bases at J, with 17 bases in the middle. The CDR3 loop is CASSYEWTHRYNEQFF. The CDR3 DNA reads as TGTGCCAGCAGTTACGAATGGACACACCGCTACAATGAGCAGTTCTTC.

This clonotype was found a few times. The genes are TRBV27 and TRBJ2-6, with D tentatively TRBD2 (6 bases). Per germline, CDR1 MNHEY and CDR2 SMNVEV (reference sequence). V shed 8 bases and J shed 0 bases, with 11 bases lying between them. The length of the CDR3 is 15 residues. The CDR3 here is CASGQDYSGANVLTF. The CDR3 DNA reads as TGTGCCAGCGGGCAGGACTACTCTGGGGCCAACGTCCTGACTTTC.

This clonotype was detected a few times. The J gene is TRBJ2-7, the V gene TRBV27, with TRBD2 as a possible D gene (5 bases). Trimming took off 7 bases at V and 5 bases at J, with 12 bases between the two ends. The germline CDR1 and CDR2 sequences are MNHEY and SMNVEV (reference sequence). The CDR3 runs 12 residues. The CDR3 sequence: CASIGIAHEQYF. In DNA form, the CDR3 reads TGTGCCAGCATCGGGATTGCCCACGAGCAGTACTTC.

This clonotype was seen repeatedly, ten times or more. This rearrangement joins TRBV10-3 to TRBJ2-7; D is ambiguous. Germline V gene lookup returns CDR1 ENHRY and CDR2 SYGVKD. The CDR3 contains 12 residues. V lost 11 bases and J lost 2, with 13 bases in between. The CDR3 region has the DNA TGTGCCTCCTCGACACTCACCTACGAGCAGTACTTC. It translates to CASSTLTYEQYF.

This clonotype was counted only a few times. The chain couples TRBV6-2 or TRBV6-3 to TRBJ2-5, with 10 bases identical to TRBD2. The germline CDR1 and CDR2 sequences are MNHEY and SVGEGT. CDR3 size: 16 residues. V lost 4 bases, J lost 5 bases, and 10 bases stayed unmatched. The CDR3 reads CASSSPASGSGETQYF. The CDR3, as DNA: TGTGCCAGCAGTTCACCCGCTAGCGGGAGCGGGGAGACCCAGTACTTC.